This T cell receptor beta chain was recorded in a study of tumor and adjacent non-tumor tissue in lung cancer listed by TCRdb under 2018. Regarding the complete study: The cohort included 12 adenocarcinoma, 2 squamous cell carcinoma and 1 small cell lung cancer patients. The roughly 15 patients were aged roughly 30 to 80 years, included 10 men and 5 women, and had TNM stage I to III disease. Sequencing produced roughly 130 million productive TCRbeta reads in total, an average of about 4.2 million reads per sample. Bulk TCRbeta repertoires were compared between lung tumor tissue and matched distant non-tumor lung tissue obtained from about 16 lung cancer patients. TCRbeta CDR3 sequencing was performed on fewer than 35 paired specimens, with one tumor sample and one normal lung sample collected per patient. What the research found in general, with its limitations: With only approximately 16 patients in the cohort, the authors noted that larger samples and more detailed clinical data are needed. In normal lung, the top 100 clones accounted for a significantly larger cumulative share of the repertoire than in tumor tissue. TCR diversity was significantly higher in younger patients, and higher tumor TCR diversity was associated with shorter overall and disease-free survival. Because peripheral blood was not sequenced, blood TCRbeta repertoires in the lung cancer patients of the study were not examined. Neither the sequencing platform nor unique molecular identifiers are named or mentioned anywhere in the methods. TCR diversity (inverse Simpson) was significantly higher in tumor than in normal lung tissue (roughly 430 vs 170, P = 0.0075, Mann-Whitney U test).

RNA was isolated from bulk unsorted tissue, and RNA quality was assessed with a NanoDrop ND-1000 and an Agilent 2100. Newly diagnosed lung cancer patients without prior chemotherapy who had been admitted for thoracic surgery in China between August and November 2014 were enrolled as donors. Patients with previous radiotherapy or chemotherapy, or with another concurrent cancer, were excluded from the study. Pieces of surgical tissue measuring 1-2 cm3 were kept in RNAlater solution and stored at -80 degrees C until use. Regarding this clonotype: The clone's antigen remains unknown. One junction end does not reproduce the germline sequence, and a read error may be involved.

Libraries were made using multiplex PCR. TCRdb lists the instrument as Illumina HiSeq 2500. TCRbeta libraries were built by three rounds of nested PCR using primers (Table S4), following protocols modified from ARM-PCR. Before sequencing, PCR products of 200-500 bp were excised from the gel and purified with the QIAquick gel extraction kit. Per the original workflow: Reads were cleaned with Trimmomatic, merged with FLASH into complete CDR3 sequences, and assigned to V(D)J germline segments with MiTCR. Clonal diversity was computed as the inverse Simpson's index with VDJtools. In-frame sequences without a premature stop codon were defined as productive reads. TCRdb redid the processing of the public reads, applying fastp at Q25 and MiXCR, and retained in-frame beta chains. Entries that share a CDR3 protein sequence are merged under the most common genes and DNA. TCRdb assigned the V and J calls; the authors' analysis was not used. The sample includes about 93,000 distinct CDR3 sequences, with 65% to 75% observed a single time. The ten largest clonotypes hold around 18% of the sample.

Specimen: lung tumor tissue. This clonotype originated in a man in his sixties with non-small cell lung cancer.

The nucleotide sequence is given as TGTCCCAGCAGCCCCGCTCAAGGGGCAGGAGATACGCAGTATTTT. This codes for CPSSPAQGAGDTQYF. Recombination joined TRBV6-5 with TRBJ2-3, and possibly TRBD1, on 5 matching bases. CDR3 length: 15 amino acids, cysteine to phenylalanine. Only the CDR3 DNA is retained, 45 bases long and in frame from the first base. As encoded in the germline V gene, CDR1 is MNHEY while CDR2 is SVGAGI.